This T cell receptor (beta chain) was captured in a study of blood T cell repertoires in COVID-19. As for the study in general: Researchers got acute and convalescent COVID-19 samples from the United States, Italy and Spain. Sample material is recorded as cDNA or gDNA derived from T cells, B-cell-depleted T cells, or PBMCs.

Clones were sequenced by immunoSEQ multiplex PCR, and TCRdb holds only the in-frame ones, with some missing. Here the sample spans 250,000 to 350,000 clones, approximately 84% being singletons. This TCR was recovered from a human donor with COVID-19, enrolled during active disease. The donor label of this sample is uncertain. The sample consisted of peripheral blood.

The CDR3 coding sequence is TGTGCCAGCAGCTCGGGACAAGCCGCAACTAATGAAAAACTGTTTTTT. Its translation: CASSSGQAATNEKLFF. The chain recombines TRBV5-5 with TRBJ1-4; TRBD1 is a possible D gene (6 bases). V was shortened by 3 bases and J by 0 bases, with 12 bases between the two germline ends. Germline loops: CDR1 SGHKS, CDR2 YYEKEE (reference sequence). This CDR3 has 16 residues. The full variable domain, rest sourced from reference TRBV5-5 and TRBJ1-4, is DAGVTQSPTHLIKTRGQQVTLRCSPISGHKSVSWYQQVLGQGPQFIFQYYEKEERGRGNFPDRFSARQFPNYSSELNVNALLLGDSALYLCASSSGQAATNEKLFFGSGTQLSVL.